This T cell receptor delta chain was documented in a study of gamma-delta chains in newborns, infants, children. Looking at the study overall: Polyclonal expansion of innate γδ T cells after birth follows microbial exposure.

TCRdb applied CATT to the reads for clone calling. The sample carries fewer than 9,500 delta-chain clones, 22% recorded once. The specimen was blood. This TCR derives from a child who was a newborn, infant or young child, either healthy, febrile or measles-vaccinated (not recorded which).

CDR3 sequence: CAFAGYWGIGGTDKLIF. As DNA, the CDR3 is TGTGCCTTTGCTGGGTACTGGGGGATAGGAGGCACCGATAAACTCATCTTT. This chain joins TRDV3 and TRDJ1; 11 positions agree with TRDD3. The CDR3 length is 17 residues. Trimming at V came to 2 bases and at J to 1 base, leaving 12 bases not matched to a gene. CDR1 TVYSNPD and CDR2 GDNSRS come from the germline V gene (reference sequence).